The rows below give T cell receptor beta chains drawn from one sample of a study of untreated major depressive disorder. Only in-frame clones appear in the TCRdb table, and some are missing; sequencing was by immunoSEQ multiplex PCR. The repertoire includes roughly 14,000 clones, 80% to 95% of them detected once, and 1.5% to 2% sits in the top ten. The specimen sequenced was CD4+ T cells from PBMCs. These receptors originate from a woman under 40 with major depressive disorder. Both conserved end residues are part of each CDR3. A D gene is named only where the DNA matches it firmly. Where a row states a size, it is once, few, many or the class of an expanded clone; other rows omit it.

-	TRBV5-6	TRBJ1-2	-	TGTGCCAGCAGCTTGGCTATGGACAGCCACTATGGCTACACCTTC	CASSLAMDSHYGYTF
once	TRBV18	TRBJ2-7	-	TGTGCCAGCTCACCTCCTTCGGGGGATACCTACGAGCAGTACTTC	CASSPPSGDTYEQYF
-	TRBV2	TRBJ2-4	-	TGTGCCAGCAGCTACGAAACGGCGGGGGCCAAAAACATTCAGTACTTC	CASSYETAGAKNIQYF
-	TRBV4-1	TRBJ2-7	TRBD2	TGCGCCAGCAGCCTGGGACTAGCGGAACGCGAGCAGTACTTC	CASSLGLAEREQYF
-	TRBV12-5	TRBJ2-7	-	TGTGCTAGTGGTTTGGCCCGGGGCGAGCAGTACTTC	CASGLARGEQYF
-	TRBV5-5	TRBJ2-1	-	TGTGCCAGCAGCTTGGGGGGTGCGGCTGAGCAGTTCTTC	CASSLGGAAEQFF
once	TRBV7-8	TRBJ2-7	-	TGTGCCAGCAGCTTAGCGCGGATTGCGCGAGCCTACGAGCAGTACTTC	CASSLARIARAYEQYF
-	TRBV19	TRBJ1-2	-	TGTGCCAGTAGTATAGACCAGACGTGGGATGGCTACACCTTC	CASSIDQTWDGYTF
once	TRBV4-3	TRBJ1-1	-	TGCGCCAGCAGCCAAGACAGGGGGAACACTGAAGCTTTCTTT	CASSQDRGNTEAFF
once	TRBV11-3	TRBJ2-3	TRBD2	TGTGCCAGCAGCTCCCGCCGGGGGGGGCAAGCAGATACGCAGTATTTT	CASSSRRGGQADTQYF
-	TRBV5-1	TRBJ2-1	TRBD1	TGCGCCAGCAGCTTGGCCTGGACAGGGTTAGGGGATGAGCAGTTCTTC	CASSLAWTGLGDEQFF
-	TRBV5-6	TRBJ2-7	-	TGTGCCAGCAGCTTACCGGCCAACCCTCTGGGCGAGCAGTACTTC	CASSLPANPLGEQYF
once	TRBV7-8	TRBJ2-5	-	TGTGCCAGCAGACCCCCCCTCGCGGGGTGGGAGACCCAGTACTTC	CASRPPLAGWETQYF
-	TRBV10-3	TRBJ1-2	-	TGTGCCATCACAAAGGCAGGGGATGGCTACACCTTC	CAITKAGDGYTF
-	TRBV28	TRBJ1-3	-	TGTGCCAGCAGTTCCGGGACAAACTCTGGAAACACCATATATTTT	CASSSGTNSGNTIYF
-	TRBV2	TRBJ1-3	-	TGTGCCAGCAGCTTACTGACGGACCTCTCTGGAAACACCATATATTTT	CASSLLTDLSGNTIYF
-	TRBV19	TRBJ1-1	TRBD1	TGTGCCAGTAGTATCCGACAGGGGGGTACTGAAGCTTTCTTT	CASSIRQGGTEAFF
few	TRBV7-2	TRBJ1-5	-	TGTGCCAGCAGCTCCCAGGGCTATCAGCCCCAGCATTTT	CASSSQGYQPQHF
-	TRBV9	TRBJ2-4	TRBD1	TGTGCCAGCAGCGCCTCGACAGGGGCCAAAAACATTCAGTACTTC	CASSASTGAKNIQYF
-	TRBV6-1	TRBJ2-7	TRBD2	TGTGCCAGCAGGGGACTAGCGGTAACCTCCTACGAGCAGTACTTC	CASRGLAVTSYEQYF
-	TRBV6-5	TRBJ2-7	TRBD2	TGTGCCAGCAGTTACCGGCGGGAGGGCTCCTACGAGCAGTACTTC	CASSYRREGSYEQYF
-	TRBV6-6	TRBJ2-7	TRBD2	TGTGCCAGCATTGGGCTAGCGGGAGGCTACGAGCAGTACTTC	CASIGLAGGYEQYF
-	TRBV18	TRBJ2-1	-	TGTGCCAGCTCACCGAAGGCCGGTAGTAACAATGAGCAGTTCTTC	CASSPKAGSNNEQFF
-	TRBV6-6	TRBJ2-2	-	TGTGCCAGCAGTTACCTGGACACTTCGAACACCGGGGAGCTGTTTTTT	CASSYLDTSNTGELFF
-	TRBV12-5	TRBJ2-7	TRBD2	TGTGCTAGTGGTTTGGACCGACTAGCGGGATCCTCCTACGAGCAGTACTTC	CASGLDRLAGSSYEQYF
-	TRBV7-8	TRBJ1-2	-	TGTGCCAGCAGCTTAGGCCCGACCGGGACCGTTGGCTACACCTTC	CASSLGPTGTVGYTF
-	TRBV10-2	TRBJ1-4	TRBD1	TGCGCCAGCAGGGGGACAGATCAAAATGAAAAACTGTTTTTT	CASRGTDQNEKLFF
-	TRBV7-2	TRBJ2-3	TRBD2	TGTGCCAGCAGCTTAGCGCAACTAGCGTCGAATACGCAGTATTTT	CASSLAQLASNTQYF
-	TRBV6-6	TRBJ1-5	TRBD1	TGTGCCAGCAGTCCGACAGGGCGCAATCAGCCCCAGCATTTT	CASSPTGRNQPQHF
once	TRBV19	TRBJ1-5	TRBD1	TGTGCCAGTAGTATAGCCCCACAGGGGAGTCAGCCCCAGCATTTT	CASSIAPQGSQPQHF
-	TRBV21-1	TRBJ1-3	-	TGTGCCAGCAGCGGGACCTCTGGAAACACCATATATTTT	CASSGTSGNTIYF
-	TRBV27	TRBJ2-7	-	TGTGCCAGCAGTTCTCCGGACGAGCAGTACTTC	CASSSPDEQYF
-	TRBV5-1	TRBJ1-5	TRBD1	TGCGCCAGCAGCTTGGGGGGGACAGGGGATCAGCCCCAGCATTTT	CASSLGGTGDQPQHF
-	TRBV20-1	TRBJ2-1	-	TGCAGTGCCCTGTCCTACAATGAGCAGTTCTTC	CSALSYNEQFF
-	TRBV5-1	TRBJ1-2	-	TGCGCCAGCAGCTTGACAATCTTTGATTATGGCTACACCTTC	CASSLTIFDYGYTF
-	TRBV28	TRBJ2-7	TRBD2	TGTGCCAGCTGTCGTATTGGCACTAGCGGGAGCAGGGACGAGCAGTACTTC	CASCRIGTSGSRDEQYF
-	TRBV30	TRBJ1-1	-	TGTGCCTGGAGTCTTGTAAGTTTGAACACTGAAGCTTTCTTT	CAWSLVSLNTEAFF
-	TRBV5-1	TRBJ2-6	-	TGCGCCAGCAGCGTGACGGCTGGGGCCAACGTCCTGACTTTC	CASSVTAGANVLTF
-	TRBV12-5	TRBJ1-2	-	TGTGCTAGTGGTTTGGTAGGGACACAAGCTAACTATGGCTACACCTTC	CASGLVGTQANYGYTF
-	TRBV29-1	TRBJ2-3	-	TGCAGCGTTGGACGGGGCACAGATACGCAGTATTTT	CSVGRGTDTQYF
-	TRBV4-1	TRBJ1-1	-	TGCGCCAGCAGCCAAAAAAAATTACCGGGACCGATAAAGGCTGAAGCTTTCTTT	CASSQKKLPGPIKAEAFF
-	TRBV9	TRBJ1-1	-	TGTGCCAGCAGCGTAGCAATAGGACAGAACACTGAAGCTTTCTTT	CASSVAIGQNTEAFF